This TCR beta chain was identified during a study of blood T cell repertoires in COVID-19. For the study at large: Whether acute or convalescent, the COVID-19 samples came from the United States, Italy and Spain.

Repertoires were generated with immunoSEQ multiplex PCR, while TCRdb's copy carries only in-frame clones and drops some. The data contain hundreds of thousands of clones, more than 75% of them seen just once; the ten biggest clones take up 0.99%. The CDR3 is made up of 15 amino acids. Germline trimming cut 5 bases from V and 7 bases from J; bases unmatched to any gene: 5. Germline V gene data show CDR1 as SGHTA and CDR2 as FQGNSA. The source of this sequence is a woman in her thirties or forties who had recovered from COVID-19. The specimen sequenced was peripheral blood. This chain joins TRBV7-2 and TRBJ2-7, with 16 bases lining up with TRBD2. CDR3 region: CASSPPGLAGGEQYF. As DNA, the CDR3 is TGTGCCAGCAGCCCCCCGGGACTAGCGGGAGGGGAGCAGTACTTC. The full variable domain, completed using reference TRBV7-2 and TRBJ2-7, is GAGVSQSPSNKVTEKGKDVELRCDPISGHTALYWYRQSLGQGLEFLIYFQGNSAPDKSGLPSDRFSAERTGGSVSTLTIQRTQQEDSAVYLCASSPPGLAGGEQYFGPGTRLTVT.